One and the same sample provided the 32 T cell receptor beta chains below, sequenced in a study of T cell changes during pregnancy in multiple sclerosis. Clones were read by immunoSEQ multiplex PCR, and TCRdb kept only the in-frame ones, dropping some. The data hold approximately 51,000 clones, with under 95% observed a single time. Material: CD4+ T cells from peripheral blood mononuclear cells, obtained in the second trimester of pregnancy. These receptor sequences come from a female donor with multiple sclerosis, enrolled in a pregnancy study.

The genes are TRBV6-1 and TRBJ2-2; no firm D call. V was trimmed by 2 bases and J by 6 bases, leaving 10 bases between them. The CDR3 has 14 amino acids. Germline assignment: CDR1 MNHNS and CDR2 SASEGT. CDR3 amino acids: CASSEFRGSGELFF. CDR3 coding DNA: TGTGCCAGCAGTGAATTTAGAGGATCCGGGGAGCTGTTTTTT.

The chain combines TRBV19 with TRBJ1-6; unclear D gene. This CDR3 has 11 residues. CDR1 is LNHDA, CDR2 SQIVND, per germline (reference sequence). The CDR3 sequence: CGLRRNSPLHF. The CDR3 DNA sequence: TGTGGACTAAGAAGAAATTCACCCCTCCACTTT.

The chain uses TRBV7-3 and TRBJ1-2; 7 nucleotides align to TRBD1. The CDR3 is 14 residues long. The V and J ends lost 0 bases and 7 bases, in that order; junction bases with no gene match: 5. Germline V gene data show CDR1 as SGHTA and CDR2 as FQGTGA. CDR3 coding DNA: TGTGCCAGCAGCTTAACGAGACAGGGCAGTGGCTACACCTTC. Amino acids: CASSLTRQGSGYTF.

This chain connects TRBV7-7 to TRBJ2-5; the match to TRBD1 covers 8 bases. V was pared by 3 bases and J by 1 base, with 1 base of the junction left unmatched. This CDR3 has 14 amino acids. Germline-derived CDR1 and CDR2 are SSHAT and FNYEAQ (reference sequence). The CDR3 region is CASSLGTGQETQYF. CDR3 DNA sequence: TGTGCCAGCAGCTTGGGGACAGGCCAAGAGACCCAGTACTTC.

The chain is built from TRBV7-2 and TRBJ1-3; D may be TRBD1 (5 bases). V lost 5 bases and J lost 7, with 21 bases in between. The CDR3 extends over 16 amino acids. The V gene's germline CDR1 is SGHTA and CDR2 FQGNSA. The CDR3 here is CASSHIRDRGGNTIYF. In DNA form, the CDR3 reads TGTGCCAGCAGCCATATTAGGGACCGTGGGGGGAACACCATATATTTT.

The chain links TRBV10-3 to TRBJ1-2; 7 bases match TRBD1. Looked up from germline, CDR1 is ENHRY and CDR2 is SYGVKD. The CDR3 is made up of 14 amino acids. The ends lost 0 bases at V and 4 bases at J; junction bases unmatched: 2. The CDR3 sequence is CAISESTGSYGYTF. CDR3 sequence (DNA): TGTGCCATCAGTGAGTCGACAGGGTCCTATGGCTACACCTTC.

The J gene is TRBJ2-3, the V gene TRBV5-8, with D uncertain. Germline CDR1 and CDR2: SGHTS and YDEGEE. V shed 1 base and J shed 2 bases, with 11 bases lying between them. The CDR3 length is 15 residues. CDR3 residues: CASSLLTRPTDTQYF. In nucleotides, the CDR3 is TGTGCCAGCAGCTTGCTAACGCGGCCCACAGATACGCAGTATTTT.

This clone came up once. This CDR3 is CASSQDRDRERGYTF. In nucleotides, the CDR3 is TGCGCCAGCAGCCAAGATCGCGACAGGGAAAGGGGCTACACCTTC. The V call is TRBV4-1, the J call TRBJ1-2, with 7 bases fitting TRBD1. CDR3 length: 15 amino acids. Germline V gene sequence: CDR1 MGHRA, CDR2 YSYEKL. Unmatched junction bases numbered 9, after V lost 0 bases and J lost 8 bases.

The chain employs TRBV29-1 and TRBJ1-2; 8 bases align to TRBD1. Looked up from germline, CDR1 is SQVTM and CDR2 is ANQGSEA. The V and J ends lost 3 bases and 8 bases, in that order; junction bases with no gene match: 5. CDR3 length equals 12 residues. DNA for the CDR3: TGCAGCGTTGAGGACAGGGATCCCGGCTACACCTTC. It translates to CSVEDRDPGYTF. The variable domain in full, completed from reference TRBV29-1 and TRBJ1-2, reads SAVISQKPSRDICQRGTSLTIQCQVDSQVTMMFWYRQQPGQSLTLIATANQGSEATYESGFVIDKFPISRPNLTFSTLTVSNMSPEDSSIYLCSVEDRDPGYTFGSGTRLTVV.

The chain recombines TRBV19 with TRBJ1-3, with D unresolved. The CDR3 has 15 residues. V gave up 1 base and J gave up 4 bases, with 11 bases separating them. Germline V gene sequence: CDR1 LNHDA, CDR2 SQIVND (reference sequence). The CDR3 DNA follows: TGTGCCAGTAGTATAGGGGAGCTGGGCGGAAACACCATATATTTT. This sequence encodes CASSIGELGGNTIYF.

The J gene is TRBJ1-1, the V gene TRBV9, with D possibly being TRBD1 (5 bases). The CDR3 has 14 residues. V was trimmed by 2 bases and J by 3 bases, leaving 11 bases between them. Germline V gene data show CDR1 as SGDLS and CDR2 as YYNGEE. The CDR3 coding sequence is TGTGCCAGCAGCGTTACACCGGGGGACACTGAAGCTTTCTTT. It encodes CASSVTPGDTEAFF.

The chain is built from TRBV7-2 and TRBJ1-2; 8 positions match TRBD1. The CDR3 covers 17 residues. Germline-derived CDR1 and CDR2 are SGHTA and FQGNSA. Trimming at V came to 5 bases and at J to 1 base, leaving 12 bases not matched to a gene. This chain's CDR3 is CASSKRQGSLFNYGYTF. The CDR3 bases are TGTGCCAGCAGCAAAAGACAGGGGTCCCTCTTTAACTATGGCTACACCTTC. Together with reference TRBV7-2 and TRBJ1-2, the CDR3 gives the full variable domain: GAGVSQSPSNKVTEKGKDVELRCDPISGHTALYWYRQSLGQGLEFLIYFQGNSAPDKSGLPSDRFSAERTGGSVSTLTIQRTQQEDSAVYLCASSKRQGSLFNYGYTFGSGTRLTVV.

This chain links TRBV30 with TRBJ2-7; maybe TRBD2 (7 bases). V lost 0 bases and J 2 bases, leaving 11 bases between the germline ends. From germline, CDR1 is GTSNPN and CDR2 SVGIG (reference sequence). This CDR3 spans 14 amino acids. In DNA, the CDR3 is TGTGCCTGGAGTGTTACGGGGGGCGCCTACGAGCAGTACTTC. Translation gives CAWSVTGGAYEQYF.

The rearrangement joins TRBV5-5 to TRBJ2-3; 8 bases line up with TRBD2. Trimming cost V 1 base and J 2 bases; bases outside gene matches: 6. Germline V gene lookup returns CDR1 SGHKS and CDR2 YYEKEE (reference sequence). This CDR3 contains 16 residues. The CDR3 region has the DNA TGTGCCAGCAGCTTGCATCCGGGAGGGGACACAGATACGCAGTATTTT. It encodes CASSLHPGGDTDTQYF.

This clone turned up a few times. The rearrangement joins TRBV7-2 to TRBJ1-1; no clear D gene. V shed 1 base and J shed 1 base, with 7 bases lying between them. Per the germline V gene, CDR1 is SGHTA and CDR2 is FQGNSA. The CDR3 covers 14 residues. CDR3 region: CASSLVRGNTEAFF. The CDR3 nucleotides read TGTGCCAGCAGCTTAGTGAGAGGGAACACTGAAGCTTTCTTT.

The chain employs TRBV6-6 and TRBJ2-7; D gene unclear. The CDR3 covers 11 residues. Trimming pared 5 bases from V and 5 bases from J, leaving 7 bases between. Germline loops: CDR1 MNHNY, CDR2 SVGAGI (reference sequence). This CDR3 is CASSKRDEQYF. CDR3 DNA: TGTGCCAGCAGTAAACGGGACGAGCAGTACTTC.

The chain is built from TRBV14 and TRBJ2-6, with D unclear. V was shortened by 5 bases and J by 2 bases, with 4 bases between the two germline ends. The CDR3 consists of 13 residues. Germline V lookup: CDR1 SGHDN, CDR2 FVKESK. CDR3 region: CASSYAGANVLTF. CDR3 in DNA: TGTGCCAGCAGCTATGCTGGGGCCAACGTCCTGACTTTC.

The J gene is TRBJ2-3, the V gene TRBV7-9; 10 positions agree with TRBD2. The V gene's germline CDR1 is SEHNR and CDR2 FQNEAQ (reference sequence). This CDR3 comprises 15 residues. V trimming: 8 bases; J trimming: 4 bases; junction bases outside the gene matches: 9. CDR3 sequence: CASQEAGGRADTQYF. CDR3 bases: TGTGCCAGCCAAGAAGCGGGGGGGCGGGCAGATACGCAGTATTTT.

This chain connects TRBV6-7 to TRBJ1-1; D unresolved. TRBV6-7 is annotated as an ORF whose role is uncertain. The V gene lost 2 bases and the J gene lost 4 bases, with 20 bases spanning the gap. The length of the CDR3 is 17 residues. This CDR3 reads CASSYVSRETWRTEAFF. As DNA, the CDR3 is TGTGCCAGCAGTTACGTTTCGCGAGAGACTTGGCGCACTGAAGCTTTCTTT.

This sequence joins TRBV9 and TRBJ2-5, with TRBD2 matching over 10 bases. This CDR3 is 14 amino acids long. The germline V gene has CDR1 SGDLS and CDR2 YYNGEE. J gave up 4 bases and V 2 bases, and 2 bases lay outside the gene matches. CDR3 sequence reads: CASSVSSGGETQYF. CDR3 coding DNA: TGTGCCAGCAGCGTTTCTAGCGGGGGAGAGACCCAGTACTTC. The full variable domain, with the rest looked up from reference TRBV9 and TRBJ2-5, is DSGVTQTPKHLITATGQRVTLRCSPRSGDLSVYWYQQSLDQGLQFLIQYYNGEERAKGNILERFSAQQFPDLHSELNLSSLELGDSALYFCASSVSSGGETQYFGPGTRLLVL.

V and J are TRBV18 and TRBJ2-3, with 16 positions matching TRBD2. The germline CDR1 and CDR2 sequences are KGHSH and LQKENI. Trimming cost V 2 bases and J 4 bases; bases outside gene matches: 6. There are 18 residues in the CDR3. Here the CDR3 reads CASSPKGTSGGASDTQYF. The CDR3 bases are TGTGCCAGCTCACCAAAGGGGACTAGCGGGGGGGCTTCAGATACGCAGTATTTT.

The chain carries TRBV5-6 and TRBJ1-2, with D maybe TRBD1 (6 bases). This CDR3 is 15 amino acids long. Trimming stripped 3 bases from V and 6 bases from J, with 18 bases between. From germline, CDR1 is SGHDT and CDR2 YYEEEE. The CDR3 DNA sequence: TGTGCCAGCAGCTCGTTGGGCGGGGGGCTGGATGGCTACACCTTC. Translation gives CASSSLGGGLDGYTF. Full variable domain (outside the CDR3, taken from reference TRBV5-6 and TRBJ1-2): DAGVTQSPTHLIKTRGQQVTLRCSPKSGHDTVSWYQQALGQGPQFIFQYYEEEERQRGNFPDRFSGHQFPNYSSELNVNALLLGDSALYLCASSSLGGGLDGYTFGSGTRLTVV.

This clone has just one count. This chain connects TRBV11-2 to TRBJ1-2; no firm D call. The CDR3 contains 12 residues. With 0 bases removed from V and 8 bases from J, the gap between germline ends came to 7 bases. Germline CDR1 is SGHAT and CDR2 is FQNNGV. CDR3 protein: CASSLEGAGYTF. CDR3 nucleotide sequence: TGTGCCAGCAGCTTAGAGGGAGCCGGCTACACCTTC.

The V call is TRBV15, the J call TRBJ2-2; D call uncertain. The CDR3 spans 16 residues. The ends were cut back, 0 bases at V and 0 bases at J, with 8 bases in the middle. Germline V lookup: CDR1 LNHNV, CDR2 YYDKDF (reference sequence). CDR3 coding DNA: TGTGCCACCAGCAGAGAGCGGAATTCGAACACCGGGGAGCTGTTTTTT. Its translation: CATSRERNSNTGELFF.

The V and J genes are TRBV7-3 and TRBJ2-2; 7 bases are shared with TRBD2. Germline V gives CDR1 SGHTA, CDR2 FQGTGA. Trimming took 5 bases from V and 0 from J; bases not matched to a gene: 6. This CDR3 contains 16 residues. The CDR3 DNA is TGTGCCAGCAGCCTAGCAGGACTAGCGAACACCGGGGAGCTGTTTTTT. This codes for CASSLAGLANTGELFF.

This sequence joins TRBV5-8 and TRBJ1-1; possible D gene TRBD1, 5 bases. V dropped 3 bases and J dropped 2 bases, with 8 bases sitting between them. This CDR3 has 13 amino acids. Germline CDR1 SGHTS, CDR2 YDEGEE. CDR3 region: CASSSTVNTEAFF. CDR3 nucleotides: TGTGCCAGCAGCTCGACAGTAAACACTGAAGCTTTCTTT.

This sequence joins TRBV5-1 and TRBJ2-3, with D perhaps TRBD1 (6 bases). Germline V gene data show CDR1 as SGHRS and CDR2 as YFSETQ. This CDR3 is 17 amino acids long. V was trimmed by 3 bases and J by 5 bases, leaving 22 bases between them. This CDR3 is CASSSILSPGARDTQYF. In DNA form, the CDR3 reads TGCGCCAGCAGCTCCATTCTTAGCCCAGGGGCGCGAGATACGCAGTATTTT.

This chain's CDR3 is CSVSPGQAESGNTIYF. CDR3 DNA sequence: TGCAGCGTTTCCCCGGGACAGGCGGAATCTGGAAACACCATATATTTT. V is TRBV29-1 and J is TRBJ1-3; 8 bases align to TRBD1. Trimming at V came to 5 bases and at J to 1 base, leaving 10 bases not matched to a gene. Looked up from germline, CDR1 is SQVTM and CDR2 is ANQGSEA. The CDR3 is 16 residues long.

The CDR3: CASSLETGMNTEAFF. The CDR3 DNA reads as TGTGCCAGCAGCTTAGAAACAGGGATGAACACTGAAGCTTTCTTT. The V call is TRBV7-8, the J call TRBJ1-1; a possible D gene is TRBD1 (6 bases). Germline CDR1 and CDR2: SGHVS and FQNEAQ. Between the trimmed V and J ends, which lost 1 base and 0 bases, there was a span of 9 bases. The CDR3 sequence is 15 residues long. The complete variable domain, with remaining parts taken from reference TRBV7-8 and TRBJ1-1, reads GAGVSQSPRYKVAKRGQDVALRCDPISGHVSLFWYQQALGQGPEFLTYFQNEAQLDKSGLPSDRFFAERPEGSVSTLKIQRTQQEDSAVYLCASSLETGMNTEAFFGQGTRLTVV.

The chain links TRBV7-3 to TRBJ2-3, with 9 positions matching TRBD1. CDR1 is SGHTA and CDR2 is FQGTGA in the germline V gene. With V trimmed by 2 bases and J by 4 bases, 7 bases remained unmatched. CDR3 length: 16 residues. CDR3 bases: TGTGCCAGCAGCTTAGGGACAGGGCGTTGGGCAGATACGCAGTATTTT. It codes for CASSLGTGRWADTQYF.

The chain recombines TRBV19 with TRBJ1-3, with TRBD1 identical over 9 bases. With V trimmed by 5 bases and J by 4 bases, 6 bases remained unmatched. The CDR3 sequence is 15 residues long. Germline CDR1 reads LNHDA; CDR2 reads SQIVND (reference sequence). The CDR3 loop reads CASSLTGGLGNTIYF. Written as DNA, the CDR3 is TGTGCCAGTAGTCTAACAGGGGGCCTAGGAAACACCATATATTTT. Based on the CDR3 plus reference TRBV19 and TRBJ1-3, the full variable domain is DGGITQSPKYLFRKEGQNVTLSCEQNLNHDAMYWYRQDPGQGLRLIYYSQIVNDFQKGDIAEGYSVSREKKESFPLTVTSAQKNPTAFYLCASSLTGGLGNTIYFGEGSWLTVV.

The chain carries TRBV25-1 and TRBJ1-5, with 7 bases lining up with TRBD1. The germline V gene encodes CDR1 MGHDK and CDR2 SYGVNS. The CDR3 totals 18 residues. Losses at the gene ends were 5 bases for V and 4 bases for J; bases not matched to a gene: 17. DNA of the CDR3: TGTGCCAGCAGTCGGGGACAGACCAGCCGTTATGGAAATCAGCCCCAGCATTTT. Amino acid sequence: CASSRGQTSRYGNQPQHF.